The rows below give T cell receptor beta chains drawn from one sample of a study of lymphopenia after photon versus proton radiotherapy. Using immunoSEQ multiplex PCR, the repertoire was profiled, and TCRdb retains in-frame clones only, with some absent. The sample yields tens of thousands of clones, 65% to 90% seen once. Specimen: peripheral blood, collected from a patient treated with photon-based radiotherapy. The receptors here all came from a man aged 35-49 years with gastric cancer. CDR3s include the opening cysteine and the closing phenylalanine or tryptophan. Fields, in order: V gene, clone size, D gene, J gene, CDR3 DNA, CDR3 protein. D genes are given only for firm matches. Size is omitted from some rows. Given values are once, few, many or a class for expanded clones.

TRBV9	once	TRBD1	TRBJ2-7	TGTGCCAGCAGCGTGGGACAGGGGGCCTCCGAGCAGTACTTC	CASSVGQGASEQYF
TRBV5-4	NA	TRBD1	TRBJ2-7	TGTGCCAGCAGCCCCGGACAGGGGAGGTCCTACGAGCAGTACTTC	CASSPGQGRSYEQYF
TRBV5-1	NA	NA	TRBJ2-1	TGCGCCAGCAGCCCAACCTCGGGGATTTGGGACAATGAGCAGTTCTTC	CASSPTSGIWDNEQFF
TRBV7-2	NA	TRBD1	TRBJ1-3	TGTGCCAGCAGCTTGGGACAGGGAAGGGTTGGTGGAAACACCATATATTTT	CASSLGQGRVGGNTIYF
TRBV12-5	once	NA	TRBJ2-2	TGTGCTAGTGCCCCAACGGGGGACACCGGGGAGCTGTTTTTT	CASAPTGDTGELFF
TRBV7-2	NA	NA	TRBJ1-3	TGTGCCAGCAGCTTAGGGGGAAGGGCAAACACCATATATTTT	CASSLGGRANTIYF
TRBV4-1	NA	NA	TRBJ1-4	TGCGCCAGCAGCCCGAGGGCGGAAGGCCTGGGATTTGATGAAAAACTGTTTTTT	CASSPRAEGLGFDEKLFF
TRBV7-6	NA	NA	TRBJ2-3	TGTGCCAGCAGCATGACTCTTACAGATACGCAGTATTTT	CASSMTLTDTQYF
TRBV11-2	NA	NA	TRBJ2-7	TGTGCCAGCAGCCCCTCGGGTTGGGGGACCTACGAGCAGTACTTC	CASSPSGWGTYEQYF
TRBV19	NA	NA	TRBJ2-7	TGTGCCAGTACCCCCACGGCGGGGCGGGCCACCTACGAGCAGTACTTC	CASTPTAGRATYEQYF
TRBV5-1	NA	TRBD2	TRBJ2-7	TGCGCCAGCAGTCCGAGGACTAGCGGTATGTACGAGCAGTACTTC	CASSPRTSGMYEQYF
TRBV18	NA	NA	TRBJ2-7	TGTGCCAGCTCGCCTCTACCCGGGACAACCACCTACGAGCAGTACTTC	CASSPLPGTTTYEQYF
TRBV4-3	NA	NA	TRBJ1-5	TGCGCCAGCAGCCAACCAGGGGTTCAGCCCCAGCATTTT	CASSQPGVQPQHF
TRBV6-5	NA	NA	TRBJ2-1	TGTGCCAGCAGCCGCCGGGGCTCCTACAATGAGCAGTTCTTC	CASSRRGSYNEQFF
TRBV18	NA	NA	TRBJ2-3	TGTGCCTCCGCCCCGGGAGCGGGCACAGATACGCAGTATTTT	CASAPGAGTDTQYF
TRBV30	NA	NA	TRBJ2-5	TGTGCCTGGAGTCTATGGGAGCGGGAGACCCAGTACTTC	CAWSLWERETQYF
TRBV7-2	once	TRBD1	TRBJ2-2	TGTGCCAGCAGCTTAGCTGGGACAGGGGTGACCGGGGAGCTGTTTTTT	CASSLAGTGVTGELFF
TRBV30	NA	NA	TRBJ2-7	TGTGCCTGGAGTGTTGAGCGCCCCTCCTACGAGCAGTACTTC	CAWSVERPSYEQYF
TRBV29-1	NA	NA	TRBJ1-2	TGCAGCGCCGTGGCAGAGAACTATGGCTACACCTTC	CSAVAENYGYTF
TRBV7-2	NA	NA	TRBJ2-1	TGTGCCAGCAGCTTACGGGGTGGGCAGTTCTTC	CASSLRGGQFF
TRBV2	few	TRBD2	TRBJ2-5	TGTGCCAGCAGCGGGGGGGCTTTCCAAGAGACCCAGTACTTC	CASSGGAFQETQYF
TRBV19	NA	TRBD2	TRBJ2-3	TGTGCCAGTAGTTCTAGCGGGGGGAGCACAGATACGCAGTATTTT	CASSSSGGSTDTQYF
TRBV29-1	NA	TRBD1	TRBJ1-2	TGCAGCGTTGACACAGGGGCCCTAGATGGCTACACCTTC	CSVDTGALDGYTF
TRBV7-2	NA	NA	TRBJ1-2	TGTGCCAGCAGCCCCTCATGGGGCTACACCTTC	CASSPSWGYTF
TRBV19	NA	TRBD1	TRBJ2-7	TGTGCCAGTAGTCCGGGACAGGTCTCCTACGAGCAGTACTTC	CASSPGQVSYEQYF
TRBV2	NA	NA	TRBJ1-3	TGTGCCAGCAGTGAAGGGCGCAGGCTACCTGGAAACACCATATATTTT	CASSEGRRLPGNTIYF
TRBV28	NA	NA	TRBJ1-3	TGTGCCAGCAGTCGCAGTCTGGTGGGAAACACCATATATTTT	CASSRSLVGNTIYF
TRBV2	NA	NA	TRBJ1-2	TGTGCCAGCAAGTCAGGGCTGGGCGGCTACACCTTC	CASKSGLGGYTF
TRBV5-1	once	NA	TRBJ1-2	TGCGCCAGCAGCCCACGGACAGTAAACTATGGCTACACCTTC	CASSPRTVNYGYTF
TRBV4-3	once	NA	TRBJ2-6	TGCGCCAGCAGCCAAGACCCGCTGAACGGGGCCAACGTCCTGACTTTC	CASSQDPLNGANVLTF
TRBV7-2	NA	NA	TRBJ2-7	TGTGCCAGCAGCTTAGGGTCTGCCCGGGTCGAGCAGTACTTC	CASSLGSARVEQYF
TRBV7-2	few	NA	TRBJ1-4	TGTGCCAGCAGCTTAGCGGGGCAGGGAACTAATGAAAAACTGTTTTTT	CASSLAGQGTNEKLFF
TRBV7-6	few	TRBD1	TRBJ1-2	TGTGCCAGCAGCTTAGTGGGGACAGGGGACGGCTACACCTTC	CASSLVGTGDGYTF